Listed here is a single T cell receptor beta chain. The antigen remains undetermined. The data originate from a study of shared clonotypes between healthy human individuals. Study outcomes and limitations: Among donors, clonotype sharing was expected to be affected by sequencing depth. Shared clonotypes: about 4.6% naive CD4, 3% to 3.5% naive CD8, 2.3% memory CD4, 0.35% to 0.5% memory CD8.

With 5 bases removed from V and 4 bases from J, the gap between germline ends came to 12 bases. This CDR3 is 14 amino acids long. Per the germline V gene, CDR1 is LNHDA and CDR2 is SQIVND (reference sequence). Produced via immunoSEQ multiplex PCR; TCRdb's table is partial and in-frame only. The table records a few million clones, roughly nine tenths of them present only once. The sequence was collected from a man younger than 35 in good health. The specimen sequenced was naive CD4+ T cells sorted from blood. Described subset: CD45RA+ positively selected. The chain uses TRBV19 and TRBJ2-1; no firm D call. The CDR3 spells CASSPYLGYNEQFF. DNA of the CDR3: TGTGCCAGTAGTCCCTACCTAGGGTACAATGAGCAGTTCTTC. The full variable domain, rest sourced from reference TRBV19 and TRBJ2-1, is DGGITQSPKYLFRKEGQNVTLSCEQNLNHDAMYWYRQDPGQGLRLIYYSQIVNDFQKGDIAEGYSVSREKKESFPLTVTSAQKNPTAFYLCASSPYLGYNEQFFGPGTRLTVL.